One sample yielded the 21 T cell receptor beta chains listed below, sequenced in a study of OX40 agonist ivuxolimab in advanced cancers. Produced via immunoSEQ multiplex PCR; TCRdb's table is partial and in-frame only. The sample has 55,000 to 70,000 clones, 86% seen once. Sequenced here: CD4+ or CD8+ T cells sorted from blood, sampled in a trial of the OX40 agonist ivuxolimab. The receptors originated from an adult with an advanced solid tumor such as melanoma, head and neck, liver or kidney cancer.

The chain has TRBV5-4 and TRBJ1-1, with a weak D call TRBD1 (5 bases). The germline V and J ends were trimmed by 2 bases and 5 bases, with 13 bases remaining between them. The CDR3 has 14 amino acids. CDR1 is SGHNT, CDR2 YYREEE, per germline (reference sequence). DNA for the CDR3: TGTGCCAGCAGCTTTGGAGGGGATGGGACTGAAGCTTTCTTT. This sequence encodes CASSFGGDGTEAFF.

This rearrangement joins TRBV28 to TRBJ1-6; a weak D match, TRBD1 (6 bases). The CDR3 has 15 amino acids. V lost 2 bases and J lost 6, with 11 bases in between. Germline V gene lookup returns CDR1 MDHEN and CDR2 SYDVKM. This CDR3 reads CASSLRQAFNSPLHF. CDR3 coding DNA: TGTGCCAGCAGTTTAAGACAGGCTTTTAATTCACCCCTCCACTTT.

The V call is TRBV14, the J call TRBJ1-4, with D unclear. The CDR3 has 13 residues. Germline V CDR1 and CDR2: SGHDN, FVKESK. V lost 3 bases and J 5 bases, leaving 7 bases between the germline ends. CDR3 amino acids: CASSQRPNEKLFF. DNA of the CDR3: TGTGCCAGCAGCCAGCGACCAAATGAAAAACTGTTTTTT.

The chain carries TRBV10-2 and TRBJ2-1; 13 positions match TRBD2. Looked up from germline, CDR1 is WSHSY and CDR2 is SAAADI. V dropped 6 bases and J dropped 10; count of bases not matched to a gene: 6. The length of the CDR3 is 14 residues. For the CDR3, the DNA is TGCGCCAGCAGGGCACTAGCGGGGGGGCAAGAGCAGTTCTTC. It translates to CASRALAGGQEQFF.

The chain recombines TRBV9 with TRBJ1-1; D perhaps matches TRBD1 (5 bases). The CDR3 has 15 residues. In germline, CDR1 is SGDLS, CDR2 YYNGEE. V lost 7 bases and J lost 0, with 16 bases in between. This CDR3 reads CASGGPGRMNTEAFF. CDR3 bases: TGTGCCAGCGGGGGACCGGGACGGATGAACACTGAAGCTTTCTTT. The full variable domain, its missing parts supplied by reference TRBV9 and TRBJ1-1, is DSGVTQTPKHLITATGQRVTLRCSPRSGDLSVYWYQQSLDQGLQFLIQYYNGEERAKGNILERFSAQQFPDLHSELNLSSLELGDSALYFCASGGPGRMNTEAFFGQGTRLTVV.

This clone was seen more than once but under ten times. V is TRBV14 and J is TRBJ2-2, with a possible D match to TRBD1 (6 bases). The germline gives CDR1 SGHDN, CDR2 FVKESK. V lost 4 bases to trimming and J lost 5 bases, with 14 bases between them. The CDR3 loop spans 15 amino acids. This chain's CDR3 is CASSPLQGDTGELFF. CDR3 DNA: TGTGCCAGCAGCCCCCTACAGGGAGATACCGGGGAGCTGTTTTTT.

The rearrangement uses TRBV19 and TRBJ2-1; TRBD1 matches at 10 bases. The ends lost 4 bases at V and 5 bases at J; junction bases unmatched: 8. CDR3 length: 16 residues. Per the germline V gene, CDR1 is LNHDA and CDR2 is SQIVND (reference sequence). The CDR3 bases are TGTGCCAGTAGTACCAGGGACAGGGGATGGGACAATGAGCAGTTCTTC. The encoded protein is CASSTRDRGWDNEQFF.

Remarks on this clone: One end of the junction is discordant with germline, which a read error may explain. The chain is built from TRBV15 and TRBJ2-5, with 10 nucleotides matching TRBD2. The germline CDR1 and CDR2 sequences are LNHNV and YYDKDF (reference sequence). The length of the CDR3 is 13 residues. This CDR3 reads CATSRDLTLAGDF. The CDR3, as DNA: TGTGCCACCAGCAGAGATCTGACGCTAGCGGGGGACTTC.

The V gene is TRBV6-6, the J gene TRBJ2-5; D might be TRBD1 (8 bases). V was pared by 1 base and J by 5 bases, with 11 bases between. The CDR3 sequence is 14 residues long. Per the germline V gene, CDR1 is MNHNY and CDR2 is SVGAGI (reference sequence). DNA for the CDR3: TGTGCCAGCAGTTACTACAGGGGGGGGGAGACCCAGTACTTC. Translation: CASSYYRGGETQYF.

This chain connects TRBV6-6 to TRBJ2-1; tentatively, D is TRBD2 (6 bases). This CDR3 is built from 13 residues. Germline V gene lookup returns CDR1 MNHNY and CDR2 SVGAGI (reference sequence). V was shortened by 0 bases and J by 10 bases, with 10 bases between the two germline ends. CDR3 sequence: CASSYSEGLEQFF. CDR3 sequence (DNA): TGTGCCAGCAGTTACTCGGAGGGGTTGGAGCAGTTCTTC.

The chain couples TRBV2 to TRBJ1-4; perhaps TRBD1 as D (5 bases). V lost 6 bases and J lost 4, with 9 bases in between. The CDR3 is made up of 13 amino acids. From germline, CDR1 is SNHLY and CDR2 FYNNEI. The CDR3 loop is CASSRGNNEKLFF. CDR3 sequence (DNA): TGTGCCAGCAGCCGGGGGAATAATGAAAAACTGTTTTTT.

The chain joins TRBV18 to TRBJ2-5, with 9 nucleotides matching TRBD1. The V gene end was trimmed by 5 bases and the J gene end by 5 bases; junction bases not matched to a gene: 9. The CDR3 is 15 residues long. Germline V gene sequence: CDR1 KGHSH, CDR2 LQKENI. CDR3 sequence: CASSETGTGKETQYF. CDR3 nucleotide sequence: TGTGCCAGCTCAGAAACCGGGACAGGGAAGGAGACCCAGTACTTC.

This clone was counted once. CDR3: CASSIPGGSSTDTQYF. CDR3 nucleotides: TGTGCCAGTAGTATCCCAGGGGGGTCCTCCACAGATACGCAGTATTTT. The chain links TRBV19 to TRBJ2-3; D possibly corresponds to TRBD1 (7 bases). The CDR3 has 16 amino acids. Looked up from germline, CDR1 is LNHDA and CDR2 is SQIVND (reference sequence). V lost 3 bases to trimming and J lost 2 bases, with 15 bases between them.

The V call is TRBV6-5, the J call TRBJ2-7, with 9 nucleotides matching TRBD2. The junction had 8 bases not matched to a gene; V was cut back by 6 bases and J by 5 bases. CDR1 is MNHEY, CDR2 SVGAGI, per germline. CDR3 length equals 14 residues. The CDR3 DNA reads as TGTGCCAGCAGATCGAGCGGGGGGTTAGACGAGCAGTACTTC. This codes for CASRSSGGLDEQYF.

This chain links TRBV10-1 with TRBJ1-2; TRBD1 aligns across 7 bases. V gave up 7 bases and J gave up 1 base; unmatched junction bases: 6. CDR3 size: 14 residues. Germline V CDR1 and CDR2: WNHNN, SYGVQD (reference sequence). Here the CDR3 reads CASNGTDINYGYTF. The CDR3 DNA follows: TGCGCCAGCAATGGGACAGACATTAACTATGGCTACACCTTC.

The genes are TRBV28 and TRBJ1-1, with 11 bases lining up with TRBD1. J lost 10 bases, V lost 7 bases, and 5 bases had no gene match. The length of the CDR3 is 12 residues. Germline values: CDR1 MDHEN, CDR2 SYDVKM. In nucleotides, the CDR3 is TGTGCCAGCAAAGGACAGGGGGCGGGAGCTTTCTTT. Amino acid sequence: CASKGQGAGAFF.

V usage is TRBV5-4 and J usage is TRBJ2-5; D is ambiguous. The CDR3 length is 11 residues. The ends were cut back, 1 base at V and 4 bases at J, with 2 bases in the middle. CDR1 is SGHNT, CDR2 YYREEE, per germline (reference sequence). DNA of the CDR3: TGTGCCAGCAGCTTGTCAGAGACCCAGTACTTC. Translation gives CASSLSETQYF.

The chain is built from TRBV10-3 and TRBJ1-5; 7 bases map to TRBD1. V was pared by 10 bases and J by 0 bases, with 6 bases of the junction left unmatched. The germline gives CDR1 ENHRY, CDR2 SYGVKD. This CDR3 has 14 residues. The CDR3 sequence: CATRDSDSNQPQHF. In DNA form, the CDR3 reads TGTGCCACCCGGGACAGCGATAGCAATCAGCCCCAGCATTTT.

The rearrangement links TRBV6-6 to TRBJ1-1; D unclear. The CDR3 totals 13 residues. CDR1 MNHNY and CDR2 SVGAGI come from the germline V gene (reference sequence). The V end lost 6 bases, the J end lost 2 bases, and 10 bases lay between the germline ends. CDR3 sequence reads: CASSSAINTEAFF. The DNA for the CDR3 is TGTGCCAGCAGCTCCGCCATTAACACTGAAGCTTTCTTT.

J is TRBJ2-3 and V is TRBV7-3; D not certain. Germline V gene lookup returns CDR1 SGHTA and CDR2 FQGTGA. V lost 8 bases and J lost 0, with 12 bases in between. The CDR3 covers 14 residues. In DNA, the CDR3 is TGTGCCAGCCGAGTCGGTAGAAGCACAGATACGCAGTATTTT. Translated: CASRVGRSTDTQYF.

The CDR3 spells CASSLELGNIQYF. As DNA, the CDR3 is TGTGCCAGCAGCTTAGAGTTGGGGAACATTCAGTACTTC. V gene TRBV7-9 combines with J gene TRBJ2-4; D gene ambiguous. CDR1 is SEHNR and CDR2 is FQNEAQ in the germline V gene (reference sequence). The CDR3 covers 13 residues. V was clipped by 1 base and J by 7 bases, with 8 bases between them.